The rows below give T cell receptor beta chains drawn from one sample of a study of graft-versus-host responses after intestinal transplantation. TCRdb keeps only in-frame clones here, not all; method: immunoSEQ multiplex PCR. The sample holds 13,000 to 15,000 clones; just under 70% are singletons and the top ten take more than 20%. This material consisted of ileum tissue, taken around 98 weeks after intestinal transplantation. All receptors come from a human patient who received an intestinal transplant, so some T cells may come from the graft donor. The CDR3 runs from the conserved cysteine through the conserved F or W.

V	J	CDR3
TRBV4-3	TRBJ1-2	CASSQAPDGSNYGYTF
TRBV12-2	TRBJ1-1	CASRLLPTGLKAFF
TRBV10-3	TRBJ1-2	CAISEPTGSVKTIYGYTF
TRBV7-2	TRBJ1-2	CASSIGYGYTF
TRBV6-1	TRBJ1-2	CASRPRTYGYTF
TRBV5-1	TRBJ2-1	CASSSGTLAGASNEQFF
TRBV6-5	TRBJ2-7	CASSTLRGRSYEQYF
TRBV18	TRBJ2-5	CASSPPSVLETQYF
TRBV7-3	TRBJ1-4	CASSYRGTGALNEKLFF
TRBV6-6	TRBJ1-4	CASMLGEKLFF
TRBV5-4	TRBJ2-6	CASIPDSSGANVLTF
TRBV27	TRBJ1-1	CASSATTGKAFF
TRBV25-1	TRBJ2-2	CASSDQDTGELFF
TRBV6-1	TRBJ1-2	CASRHGTGGTDGYTF
TRBV30	TRBJ2-2	CAWSVGRSGNTGELFF
TRBV5-1	TRBJ1-1	CASAFDPTNTEAFF
TRBV7-2	TRBJ2-5	CASSAGYQETQYF
TRBV7-6	TRBJ1-3	CASSFDPEGAGNTIYF
TRBV6-5	TRBJ1-5	CASSVRTASNQPQHF
TRBV9	TRBJ2-2	CASSERDRPSTYTGELFF
TRBV18	TRBJ2-7	CASSPTRGSYEQYF
TRBV9	TRBJ2-7	CASSPPGTFAQYF
TRBV6-6	TRBJ2-7	CASSYSTGTYEQYF
TRBV28	TRBJ1-5	CASSLSHQPQHF
TRBV10-3	TRBJ1-2	CAIRGGQGSYGYTF
TRBV2	TRBJ2-2	CASSWGITGELFF
TRBV19	TRBJ2-1	CASSIDRTGGNEQFF
TRBV29-1	TRBJ2-3	CSVEGGRGADTQYF
TRBV7-2	TRBJ1-2	CASTPPGANYGYTF
TRBV28	TRBJ1-3	CASSLARTGRSGNTIYF
TRBV28	TRBJ2-2	CASSPGGGTGELFF
TRBV7-9	TRBJ2-7	CASSRDTYEQYF
TRBV6-4	TRBJ2-2	CASSGDTNTGELFF
TRBV7-2	TRBJ2-7	CASSDRVQYEQYF
TRBV7-6	TRBJ2-1	CASSSPHDLSSYNEQFF
TRBV5-6	TRBJ2-7	CASSLGGQGFSYEQYF
TRBV11-2	TRBJ1-1	CASSSWGRGTEAFF
TRBV5-4	TRBJ2-1	CASSLRDRSYNEQFF
TRBV30	TRBJ2-5	CAWAAPLALQETQYF
TRBV5-1	TRBJ2-2	CASSLDQATGELFF
TRBV6-1	TRBJ2-1	CASSSTGGYNEQFF
TRBV5-1	TRBJ1-1	CASRRKIDTEAFF
TRBV4-1	TRBJ2-2	CASSDYRTNTGELFF
TRBV30	TRBJ2-3	CAWSEEEADTQYF
TRBV25-1	TRBJ1-1	CASSEMTAGAFF
TRBV6-6	TRBJ2-3	CASRDGQGNEDTQYF
TRBV6-4	-	CASRVGLAGQETQYF
TRBV6-4	TRBJ1-2	CASSEMGTGTPRYGYTF
TRBV7-9	TRBJ1-2	CASSLGGTGGYGYTF
TRBV2	TRBJ2-3	CASSRPSTDTQYF
TRBV11-2	-	CASSQAGYEQYF
TRBV29-1	TRBJ2-1	CSVEEKLADTLSEQFF
TRBV19	TRBJ1-5	CASSIAGAASGRHF
TRBV6-5	TRBJ1-4	CASSLVEKLFF
TRBV28	TRBJ2-7	CASRYPGGTYEQYF